Listed below are T cell receptor beta chains from one sample, sequenced in a study of T-cell reconstitution after alpha-beta-depleted transplantation in children. MiXCR, applied by TCRdb to the PCR reads, yields one record per CDR3 protein. The sample carries 440,000 or so distinct CDR3 sequences, roughly two fifths recorded once. The sequences come from PBMCs, collected before TCRalphabeta/CD19-depleted stem cell transplant. The receptors originated from a girl aged 2 to 9 with aplastic anemia, due to receive a stem cell transplant. Each CDR3 is given without its conserved first and last residue.

j_gene,v_gene,CDR3aa
TRBJ2-3,TRBV12-3/TRBV12-4,ASSLFVIDTQY
TRBJ1-2,TRBV10-3,AISEGTGWHSDGYT
TRBJ1-1,TRBV27,ASSWGRPLNTEAF
TRBJ2-5,TRBV5-1,ASATSGAFQETQY
TRBJ2-3,TRBV5-1,ASSLTPGLRSQDTQY
TRBJ2-3,TRBV20-1,SAGVGEPGLRSTDTQY
TRBJ2-1,TRBV29-1,SVRTSGSDEQF
TRBJ2-1,TRBV29-1,SDREVGLYNEQF
TRBJ2-3,TRBV28,ASSFGGPHTDTQY
TRBJ2-3,TRBV20-1,SARDGLAGGLTQY
TRBJ2-3,TRBV28,ASSLWGTSGESTDTQY
TRBJ2-2,TRBV7-2,ASSLGRTYTGELF
TRBJ2-7,TRBV20-1,STRPITSGSREQY
TRBJ2-2,TRBV20-1,SASVASYYTGELF
TRBJ2-1,TRBV3-1,ASSQYSLVNEQF
TRBJ2-4,TRBV12-3/TRBV12-4,ASSFAGEGDIQY
TRBJ2-7,TRBV5-5,ASSPFQREWEQY
TRBJ2-7,TRBV20-1,SARVPSSYEQY
TRBJ2-5,TRBV3-1,ASSHLRETQY
TRBJ2-1,TRBV4-1,ASSQVRGYGGLNEQF
TRBJ2-1,TRBV7-9,ASSSRQSSYNEQF
TRBJ1-6,TRBV5-1,ASSLAMGRANSPLH
TRBJ2-1,TRBV28,ASSLASGGAYNEQF
TRBJ2-7,TRBV15,ATSRDQRASTASGRSYEQY
TRBJ1-5,TRBV12-3/TRBV12-4,ASSSGQGSREPQH
TRBJ2-2,TRBV15,ATSRDRSAAGELF
TRBJ1-4,TRBV6-1,ASRPTGWVEKLF
TRBJ2-1,TRBV7-6,ASSLARAGSYNEQF
TRBJ2-4,TRBV28,ASTTGAVAAYPKNIQY
TRBJ2-5,TRBV12-3/TRBV12-4,ASSLQGPETQY
TRBJ2-7,TRBV20-1,SAGSRGRYEQY
TRBJ2-5,TRBV20-1,SAKRLAGETQY
TRBJ1-1,TRBV6-1,ASQRGAQGTEAF
TRBJ2-1,TRBV12-3/TRBV12-4,ASSNPGLAGGGEQF
TRBJ1-1,TRBV7-9,ASSSVGNTEAF
TRBJ2-2,TRBV12-3/TRBV12-4,ASSFSPSSGMTGELF
TRBJ2-3,TRBV5-4,ASSREELTDTQY
TRBJ2-1,TRBV11-3,ASSFSGSTHYNEQF
TRBJ2-3,TRBV29-1,SVAMSGGYTDTQY
TRBJ2-7,TRBV5-1,ASSHRPGTGDLAYYEQY
TRBJ1-1,TRBV6-6,ASSYEVGTEAF
TRBJ2-1,TRBV7-9,ASSFAQREGSYNEQF
TRBJ2-7,TRBV20-1,SARDRVRGTYEQY
TRBJ2-1,TRBV5-1,ASSLDPSSYNEQF
TRBJ1-3,TRBV6-2/TRBV6-3,ASHSLSSGNTIY
TRBJ2-1,TRBV11-3,ASSLLSGRSLTFNYNEQF
TRBJ2-2,TRBV5-6,ASFMSSTGELF
TRBJ1-5,TRBV28,ASSFPAGDNQPQH
TRBJ1-6,TRBV7-3,ASSVAGTGSSYNSPLH
TRBJ2-5,TRBV20-1,RAAGAGETQY
TRBJ1-5,TRBV20-1,SASIHSNQPQH
TRBJ1-1,TRBV7-2,ASSQVGINTEAF
TRBJ2-5,TRBV20-1,SARVPGLRLGETQY
TRBJ2-7,TRBV7-9,ASSLAASGAQYEQY
TRBJ2-2,TRBV29-1,SVLSRGTGELF
TRBJ1-2,TRBV6-1,ASSRTGGRGIRGYT
TRBJ2-3,TRBV29-1,SSGQEPYFTDTQY